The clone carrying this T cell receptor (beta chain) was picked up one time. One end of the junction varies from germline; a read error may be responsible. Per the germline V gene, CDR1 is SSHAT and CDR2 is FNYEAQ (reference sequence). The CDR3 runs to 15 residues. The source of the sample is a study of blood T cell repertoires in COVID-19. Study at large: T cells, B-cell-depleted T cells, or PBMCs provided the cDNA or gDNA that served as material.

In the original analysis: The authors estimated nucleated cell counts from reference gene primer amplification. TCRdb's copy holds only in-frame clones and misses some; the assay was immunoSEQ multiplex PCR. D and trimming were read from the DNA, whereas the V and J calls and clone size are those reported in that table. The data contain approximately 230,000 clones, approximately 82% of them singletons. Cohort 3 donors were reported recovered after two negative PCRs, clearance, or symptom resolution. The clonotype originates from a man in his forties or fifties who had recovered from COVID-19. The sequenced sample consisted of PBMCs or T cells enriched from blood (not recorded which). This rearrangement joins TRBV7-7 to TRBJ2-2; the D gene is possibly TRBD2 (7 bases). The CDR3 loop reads CASSLAAGEAGELFF. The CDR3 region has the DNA TGTGCCAGCAGCCTAGCGGCAGGGGAAGCCGGGGAGCTGTTTTTT.